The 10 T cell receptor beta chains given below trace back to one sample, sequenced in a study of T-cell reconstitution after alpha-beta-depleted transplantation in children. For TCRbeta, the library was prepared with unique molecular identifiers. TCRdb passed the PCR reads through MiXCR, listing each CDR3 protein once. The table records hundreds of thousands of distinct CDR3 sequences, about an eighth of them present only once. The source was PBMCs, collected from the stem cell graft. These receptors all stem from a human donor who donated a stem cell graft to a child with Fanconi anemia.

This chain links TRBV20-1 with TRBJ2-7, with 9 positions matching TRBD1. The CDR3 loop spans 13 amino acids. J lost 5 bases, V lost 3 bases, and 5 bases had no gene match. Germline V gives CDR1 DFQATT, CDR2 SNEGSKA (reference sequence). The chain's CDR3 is CSASWTGVDEQYV. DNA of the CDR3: TGCAGTGCTAGTTGGACAGGGGTCGACGAGCAGTACGTC.

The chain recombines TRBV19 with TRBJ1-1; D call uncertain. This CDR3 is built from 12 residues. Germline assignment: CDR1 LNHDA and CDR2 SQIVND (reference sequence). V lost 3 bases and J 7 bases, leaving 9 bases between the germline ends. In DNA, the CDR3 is TGTGCCAGTAGTATCCCCTCTCTTGAAGCTTTCTTT. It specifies CASSIPSLEAFF.

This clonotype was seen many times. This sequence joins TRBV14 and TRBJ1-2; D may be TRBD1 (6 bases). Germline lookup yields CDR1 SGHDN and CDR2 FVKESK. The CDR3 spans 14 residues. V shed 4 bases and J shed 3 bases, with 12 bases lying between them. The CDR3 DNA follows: TGTGCCAGCAGCCTGCAGGGGATTGACTATGGCTACACCTTC. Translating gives CASSLQGIDYGYTF. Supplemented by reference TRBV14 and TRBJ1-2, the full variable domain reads EAGVTQFPSHSVIEKGQTVTLRCDPISGHDNLYWYRRVMGKEIKFLLHFVKESKQDESGMPNNRFLAERTGGTYSTLKVQPAELEDSGVYFCASSLQGIDYGYTFGSGTRLTVV.

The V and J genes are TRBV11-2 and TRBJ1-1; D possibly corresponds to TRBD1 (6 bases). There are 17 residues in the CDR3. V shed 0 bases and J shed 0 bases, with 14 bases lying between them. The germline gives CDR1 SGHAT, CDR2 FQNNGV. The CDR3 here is CASSLEMGGTMNTEAFF. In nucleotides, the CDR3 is TGTGCCAGCAGCTTAGAAATGGGGGGCACAATGAACACTGAAGCTTTCTTT.

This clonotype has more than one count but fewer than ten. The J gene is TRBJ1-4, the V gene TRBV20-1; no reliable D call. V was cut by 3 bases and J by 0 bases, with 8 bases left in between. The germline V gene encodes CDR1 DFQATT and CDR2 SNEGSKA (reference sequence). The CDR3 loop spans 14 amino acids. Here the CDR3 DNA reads TGCAGTGCTAGCCTGGTGGCAACTAATGAAAAACTGTTTTTT. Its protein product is CSASLVATNEKLFF.

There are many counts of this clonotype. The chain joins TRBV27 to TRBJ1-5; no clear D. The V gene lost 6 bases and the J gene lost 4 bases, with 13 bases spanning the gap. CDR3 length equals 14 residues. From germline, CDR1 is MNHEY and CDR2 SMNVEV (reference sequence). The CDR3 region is CASSNLPQNQPQHF. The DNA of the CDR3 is TGTGCCAGCAGCAATTTACCCCAAAATCAGCCCCAGCATTTT.

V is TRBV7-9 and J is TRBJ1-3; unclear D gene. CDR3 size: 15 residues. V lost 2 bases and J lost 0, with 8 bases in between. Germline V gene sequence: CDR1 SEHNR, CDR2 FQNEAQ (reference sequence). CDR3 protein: CASSLSGNSGNTIYF. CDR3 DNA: TGTGCCAGCAGCTTAAGTGGAAACTCTGGAAACACCATATATTTT.

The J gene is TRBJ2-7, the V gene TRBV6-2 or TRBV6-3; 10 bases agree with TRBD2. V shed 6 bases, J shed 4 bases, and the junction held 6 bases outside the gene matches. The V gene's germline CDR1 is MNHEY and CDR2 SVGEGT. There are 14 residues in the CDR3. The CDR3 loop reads CASRVAGGRYEQYV. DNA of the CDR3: TGTGCCAGCAGAGTAGCGGGGGGCCGGTACGAGCAGTACGTC.

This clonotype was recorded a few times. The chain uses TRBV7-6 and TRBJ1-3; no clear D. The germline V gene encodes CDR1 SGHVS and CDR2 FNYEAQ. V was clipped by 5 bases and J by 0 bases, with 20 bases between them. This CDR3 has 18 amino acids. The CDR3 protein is CASSPGSAILISGNTIYF. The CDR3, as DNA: TGTGCCAGCAGCCCGGGGAGCGCGATTTTGATCTCTGGAAACACCATATATTTT.

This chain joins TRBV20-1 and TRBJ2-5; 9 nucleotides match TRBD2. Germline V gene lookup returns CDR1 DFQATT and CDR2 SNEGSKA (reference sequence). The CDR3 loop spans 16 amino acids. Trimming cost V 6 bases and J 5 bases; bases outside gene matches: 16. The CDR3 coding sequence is TGCAGTGCCGGAGGAAGGGGACTAGCCAAGGGGGAGACCCAGTACTTC. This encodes CSAGGRGLAKGETQYF.